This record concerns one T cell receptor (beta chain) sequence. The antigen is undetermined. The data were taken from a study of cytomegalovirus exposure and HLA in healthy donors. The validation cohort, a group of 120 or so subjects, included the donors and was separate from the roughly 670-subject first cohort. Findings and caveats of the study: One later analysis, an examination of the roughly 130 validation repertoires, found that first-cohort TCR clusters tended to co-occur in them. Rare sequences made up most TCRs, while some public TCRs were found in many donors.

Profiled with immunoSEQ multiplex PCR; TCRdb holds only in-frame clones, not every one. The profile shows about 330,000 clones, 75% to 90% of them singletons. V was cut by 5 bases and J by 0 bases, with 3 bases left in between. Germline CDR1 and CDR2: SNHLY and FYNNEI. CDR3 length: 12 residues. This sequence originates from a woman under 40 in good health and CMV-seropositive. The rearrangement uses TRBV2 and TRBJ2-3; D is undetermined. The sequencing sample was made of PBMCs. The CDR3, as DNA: TGTGCCAGCAGTCCTAGCACAGATACGCAGTATTTT. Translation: CASSPSTDTQYF.